This T cell receptor beta chain was captured in a study of shared clonotypes between healthy human individuals. Genomic DNA of each subset was evenly split across several immunoSEQ plates. Here immunoSEQ multiplex PCR was the method, and the copy in TCRdb shows in-frame clones only, minus some. The sample records about 1.1 million clones, roughly 80% being singletons. The TCR originated in a man aged 18 to 35 in good health. Some clones in this sample may be carry-over from other donors' samples. The specimen was memory CD4+ T cells from PBMCs. The subset: CD45RA-negative fraction.

As DNA, the CDR3 is TGCGCCAGCAGCTTGGTGGTAGGGAGCTCCTACAATGAGCAGTTCTTC. Amino acids: CASSLVVGSSYNEQFF. The chain uses TRBV5-1 and TRBJ2-1; D perhaps matches TRBD2 (5 bases). The CDR3 is 16 amino acids. Deletions cut 0 bases from V and 0 bases from J, with 10 bases between. Germline V CDR1 and CDR2: SGHRS, YFSETQ.